This entry features one T cell receptor beta chain sequence. The antigen is unknown. Per the germline V gene, CDR1 is LNHDA and CDR2 is SQIVND (reference sequence). The CDR3 extends over 18 amino acids. The V end lost 7 bases, the J end lost 14 bases, and 35 bases lay between the germline ends. The sample comes from a study of cytomegalovirus exposure and HLA in healthy donors. Study-level findings and limits: Specificity of three CMV-associated chains for CMV antigens was verified in vitro. TCR beta chains numbering 164 were designated cytomegalovirus-associated. It was reported that the classifier diagnosed cytomegalovirus status with high specificity and sensitivity in both the original and validation cohorts.

Only in-frame clones appear in the TCRdb table, and some are missing; sequencing was by immunoSEQ multiplex PCR. The sample carries some 120,000 clones, about 84% recorded once. V usage is TRBV19 and J usage is TRBJ1-4, with a possible D match to TRBD1 (6 bases). The clonotype originates from a woman in her thirties in good health and CMV-seronegative. The sample comprised PBMCs. The CDR3 protein is CASTTRAGTRGLSGGLFF. CDR3 nucleotide sequence: TGTGCCAGTACAACCCGAGCGGGGACACGGGGACTTTCGGGCGGCCTGTTTTTT.